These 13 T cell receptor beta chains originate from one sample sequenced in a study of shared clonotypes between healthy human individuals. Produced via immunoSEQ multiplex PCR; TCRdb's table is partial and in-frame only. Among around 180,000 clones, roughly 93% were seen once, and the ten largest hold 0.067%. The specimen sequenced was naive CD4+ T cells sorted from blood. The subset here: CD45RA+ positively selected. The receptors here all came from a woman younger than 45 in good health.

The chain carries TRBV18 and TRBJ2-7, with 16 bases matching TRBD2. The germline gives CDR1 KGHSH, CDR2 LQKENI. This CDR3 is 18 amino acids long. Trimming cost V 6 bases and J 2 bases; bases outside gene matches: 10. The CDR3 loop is CASSRYGTSGRVTYEQYF. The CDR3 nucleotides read TGTGCCAGCTCTCGATACGGGACTAGCGGGAGGGTTACCTACGAGCAGTACTTC.

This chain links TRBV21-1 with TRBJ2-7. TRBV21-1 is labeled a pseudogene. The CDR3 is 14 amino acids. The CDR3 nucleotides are TGTGCCAGCAGCAAAGTAATTTACCCCTACGAGCAGTACTTC. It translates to CASSKVIYPYEQYF.

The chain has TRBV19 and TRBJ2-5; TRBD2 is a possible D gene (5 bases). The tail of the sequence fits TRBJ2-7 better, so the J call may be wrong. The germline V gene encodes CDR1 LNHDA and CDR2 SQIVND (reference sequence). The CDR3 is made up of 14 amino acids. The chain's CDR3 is CASSMAGRLYEQYF. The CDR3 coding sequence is TGTGCCAGTAGTATGGCGGGCAGACTATACGAGCAGTACTTC.

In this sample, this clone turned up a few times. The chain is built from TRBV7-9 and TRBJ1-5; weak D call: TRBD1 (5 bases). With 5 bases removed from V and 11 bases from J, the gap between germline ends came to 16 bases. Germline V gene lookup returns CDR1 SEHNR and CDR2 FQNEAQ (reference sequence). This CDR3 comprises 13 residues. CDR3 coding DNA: TGTGCCAGCAGCCTCCTCAGTGAGGGGACCCAGCATTTT. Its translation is CASSLLSEGTQHF.

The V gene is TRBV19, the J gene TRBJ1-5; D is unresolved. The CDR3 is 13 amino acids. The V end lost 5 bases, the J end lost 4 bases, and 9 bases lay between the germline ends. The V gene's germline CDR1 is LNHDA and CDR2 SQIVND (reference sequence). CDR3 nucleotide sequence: TGTGCCAGTAGTGTGGCACAAAATCAGCCCCAGCATTTT. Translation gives CASSVAQNQPQHF.

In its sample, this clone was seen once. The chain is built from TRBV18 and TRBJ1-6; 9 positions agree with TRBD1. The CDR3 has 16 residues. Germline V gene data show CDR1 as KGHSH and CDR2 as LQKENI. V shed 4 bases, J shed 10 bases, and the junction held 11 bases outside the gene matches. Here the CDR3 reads CASSHNVGQGNSPLHF. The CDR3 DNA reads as TGTGCCAGCTCACACAATGTGGGACAGGGTAACTCACCCCTCCACTTT.

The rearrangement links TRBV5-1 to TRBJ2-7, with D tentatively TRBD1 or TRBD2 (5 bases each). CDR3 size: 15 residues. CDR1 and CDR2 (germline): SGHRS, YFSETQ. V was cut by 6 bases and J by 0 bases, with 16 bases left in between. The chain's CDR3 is CASNTGTVASYEQYF. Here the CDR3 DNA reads TGCGCCAGCAATACCGGGACCGTGGCCTCCTACGAGCAGTACTTC.

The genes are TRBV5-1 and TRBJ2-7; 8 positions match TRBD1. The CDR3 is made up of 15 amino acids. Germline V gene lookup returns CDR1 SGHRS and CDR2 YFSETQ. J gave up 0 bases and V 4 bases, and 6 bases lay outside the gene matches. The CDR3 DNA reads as TGCGCCAGCAGCCTTGGGACAGGCTTCTCCTACGAGCAGTACTTC. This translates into CASSLGTGFSYEQYF.

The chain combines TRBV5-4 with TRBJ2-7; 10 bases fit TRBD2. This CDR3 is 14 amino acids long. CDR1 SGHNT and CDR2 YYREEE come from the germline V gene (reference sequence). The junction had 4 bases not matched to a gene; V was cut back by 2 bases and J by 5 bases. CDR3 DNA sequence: TGTGCCAGCAGCTTCACTAGCGGGATCGACGAGCAGTACTTC. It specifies CASSFTSGIDEQYF.

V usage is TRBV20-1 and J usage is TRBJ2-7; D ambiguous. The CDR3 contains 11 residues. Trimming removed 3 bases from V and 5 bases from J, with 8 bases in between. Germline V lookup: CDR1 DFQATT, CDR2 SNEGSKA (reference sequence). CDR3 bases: TGCAGTGCTAGCGACCCCGACGAGCAGTACTTC. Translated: CSASDPDEQYF.

As DNA, the CDR3 is TGTGCCAGCAGTTTAGCCAGGCCGGGTCACACCATATATTTT. Translation gives CASSLARPGHTIYF. The chain is built from TRBV28 and TRBJ1-3; the D is unclear. Deletions cut 2 bases from V and 8 bases from J, with 13 bases between. The CDR3 has 14 residues. The V gene's germline CDR1 is MDHEN and CDR2 SYDVKM.

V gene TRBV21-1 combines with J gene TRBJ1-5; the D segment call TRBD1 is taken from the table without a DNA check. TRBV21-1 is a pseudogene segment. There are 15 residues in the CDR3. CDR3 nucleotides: TGTGCCAGCAGCAACCGGGACAGGGGCAATCAGCCCCAGCATTTT. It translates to CASSNRDRGNQPQHF.

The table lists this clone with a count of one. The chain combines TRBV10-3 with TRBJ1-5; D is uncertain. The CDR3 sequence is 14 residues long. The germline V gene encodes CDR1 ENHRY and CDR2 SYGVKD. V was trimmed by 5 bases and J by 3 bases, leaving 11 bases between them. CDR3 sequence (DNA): TGTGCCATCAGTTCGGACGGGTCCAATCAGCCCCAGCATTTT. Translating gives CAISSDGSNQPQHF.